One sample yielded the 25 T cell receptor beta chains listed below, sequenced in a study of CXCR3-negative and CXCR3-positive naive CD8 T cells (dated by TCRdb to about 2019). Study-level results and caveats: Compared with CXCR3-negative naive cells, CXCR3-positive naive cells had TRB CDR3s with higher hydrophobicity (lower Kidera factor 4), lower energy, and higher strength and volume indices.

For sequencing, a NextSeq 550 was employed. The Human TCR Profiling Kit (MiLaboratory) was used to prepare UMI-labeled 5' RACE TRB cDNA libraries. Reads reprocessed by TCRdb are summarized as one entry per CDR3 protein sequence, and DNA is absent. In this sample's table one finds some 85,000 distinct CDR3 sequences. Approximately 0.53% of the sample is in the top ten clones. Their specific antigens are unknown. Source material: naive CXCR3+ CD8+ T cells from blood. The label giving this sample's cell subset or site can be read as: CD45RO-CCR7+CD27+CD95- naive CD8+ T cells expressing CXCR3 (TNR3+). The receptors shown here come from a human donor in good health. Some clones in this sample may be carry-over from other donors' samples.

The CDR3 spells CASGGQGNTEAFF. The chain couples TRBV28 to TRBJ1-1. The CDR3 is 13 residues long. Germline lookup yields CDR1 MDHEN and CDR2 SYDVKM.

This chain connects TRBV5-1 to TRBJ2-7; TCRdb outputs TRBD1, but without DNA this stays unchecked. Germline V lookup: CDR1 SGHRS, CDR2 YFSETQ. CDR3 length: 12 amino acids. This CDR3 is CASSSGVYEQYF.

The chain combines TRBV5-1 with TRBJ1-5; the D gene TCRdb calls, TRBD1, cannot be checked with no DNA. In germline, CDR1 is SGHRS, CDR2 YFSETQ. The CDR3 is 15 residues long. The CDR3 is CASSLLGGDNQPQHF.

The chain recombines TRBV7-8 with TRBJ2-1; TCRdb's D gene call, TRBD2, goes unchecked for lack of DNA. Per the germline V gene, CDR1 is SGHVS and CDR2 is FQNEAQ. The CDR3 extends over 15 amino acids. CDR3 protein: CASSPWTSFDNEQFF.

V and J are TRBV7-9 and TRBJ2-7. Germline CDR1 is SEHNR and CDR2 is FQNEAQ (reference sequence). The CDR3 spans 15 residues. The CDR3 loop reads CASSLATGGPYEQYF.

This chain connects TRBV7-9 to TRBJ2-1. CDR3 size: 13 residues. The germline CDR1 and CDR2 sequences are SEHNR and FQNEAQ (reference sequence). This CDR3 is CASSLPLYNEQFF. The whole variable domain, remainder taken from reference TRBV7-9 and TRBJ2-1, is DTGVSQNPRHKITKRGQNVTFRCDPISEHNRLYWYRQTLGQGPEFLTYFQNEAQLEKSRLLSDRFSAERPKGSFSTLEIQRTEQGDSAMYLCASSLPLYNEQFFGPGTRLTVL.

The gene calls are TRBV20-1 and TRBJ2-7. CDR1 and CDR2 (germline): DFQATT, SNEGSKA (reference sequence). The CDR3 has 12 amino acids. The CDR3 loop reads CSARVYGYEQYF.

The J gene is TRBJ2-1, the V gene TRBV10-3; TCRdb proposes TRBD1, but this gene call is untestable without DNA. The germline gives CDR1 ENHRY, CDR2 SYGVKD. CDR3 length equals 13 residues. CDR3 loop: CAISETGSSEQFF.

The gene calls are TRBV5-5 and TRBJ2-7. The CDR3 contains 14 residues. Germline-derived CDR1 and CDR2 are SGHKS and YYEKEE (reference sequence). The CDR3 sequence is CASSLDGYDYEQYF.

The J gene is TRBJ2-7, the V gene TRBV20-1; the TRBD1 assignment by TCRdb is unverifiable without DNA. The CDR3 contains 15 residues. Germline CDR1 DFQATT, CDR2 SNEGSKA (reference sequence). This chain's CDR3 is CSAGNGTGGPYEQYF.

The rearrangement links TRBV7-9 to TRBJ2-1; as DNA is missing, the TRBD2 call by TCRdb cannot be tested. The CDR3 sequence is 16 residues long. Looked up from germline, CDR1 is SEHNR and CDR2 is FQNEAQ (reference sequence). CDR3 residues: CASSPSGLAGVYEQFF.

The chain's CDR3 is CASSLGELAGNEQFF. The chain employs TRBV28 and TRBJ2-1; TCRdb picks TRBD2, but there is no DNA to check that call. The germline V gene has CDR1 MDHEN and CDR2 SYDVKM. CDR3 length: 15 amino acids.

This chain uses TRBV6-2 or TRBV6-3 with TRBJ1-1; with no DNA, the TCRdb D assignment of TRBD1 cannot be verified. CDR3 length: 14 amino acids. In germline, CDR1 is MNHEY, CDR2 SVGEGT. CDR3 in amino acids: CASSYGGMDTEAFF.

The chain's CDR3 is CASSPGGDEFF. The chain is built from TRBV2 and TRBJ2-1; TCRdb gives TRBD1 as the D gene, but with no DNA this cannot be confirmed. The CDR3 spans 11 residues. Germline V CDR1 and CDR2: SNHLY, FYNNEI.

The J gene is TRBJ2-2, the V gene TRBV6-2 or TRBV6-3; TCRdb's D call, TRBD1, is unchecked because there is no DNA. Germline V lookup: CDR1 MNHEY, CDR2 SVGEGT. The CDR3 spans 15 residues. The CDR3 reads CASTPGTGDTGELFF.

This chain connects TRBV6-5 to TRBJ1-3; the D call of TRBD1 rests on TCRdb alone, since no DNA is present to check it. Germline CDR1 and CDR2: MNHEY and SVGAGI. The CDR3 has 16 amino acids. The CDR3 reads CASSQGQGGSGNTIYF.

This chain uses TRBV12-3 or TRBV12-4 with TRBJ2-7; checking the TCRdb D call of TRBD2 is not possible without DNA. This CDR3 comprises 15 residues. The CDR3 loop reads CASTSTSGISYEQYF.

The chain combines TRBV20-1 with TRBJ2-7; without DNA, the TCRdb call of TRBD2 cannot be checked. CDR1 and CDR2 (germline): DFQATT, SNEGSKA (reference sequence). The CDR3 contains 15 residues. Here the CDR3 reads CSAGSEAGTSYEQYF.

V usage is TRBV9 and J usage is TRBJ2-7; TCRdb outputs TRBD2, but without DNA this stays unchecked. This CDR3 has 15 residues. The germline gives CDR1 SGDLS, CDR2 YYNGEE. The CDR3 sequence is CASSVGGSLQYEQYF. Full variable domain (remainder filled in from reference TRBV9 and TRBJ2-7): DSGVTQTPKHLITATGQRVTLRCSPRSGDLSVYWYQQSLDQGLQFLIQYYNGEERAKGNILERFSAQQFPDLHSELNLSSLELGDSALYFCASSVGGSLQYEQYFGPGTRLTVT.

The chain links TRBV28 to TRBJ2-4; TCRdb's D call of TRBD2 is untestable without DNA. Germline assignment: CDR1 MDHEN and CDR2 SYDVKM. The CDR3 has 15 amino acids. CDR3 sequence reads: CASSLFEGGKNIQYF.

The V and J genes are TRBV6-6 and TRBJ2-3; with no DNA, the TCRdb D assignment of TRBD1 cannot be verified. This CDR3 spans 17 amino acids. The V gene's germline CDR1 is MNHNY and CDR2 SVGAGI (reference sequence). CDR3 sequence: CASSSITGDSVGDTQYF.

This sequence joins TRBV12-3 or TRBV12-4 and TRBJ2-7; the D gene TCRdb calls, TRBD2, cannot be checked with no DNA. There are 13 residues in the CDR3. The chain's CDR3 is CASSFRSLHEQYF.

The chain is built from TRBV7-9 and TRBJ1-2; TCRdb's assignment of TRBD1 cannot be checked, as there is no DNA. The CDR3 covers 15 residues. Germline lookup yields CDR1 SEHNR and CDR2 FQNEAQ (reference sequence). This chain's CDR3 is CASSSWDKTNYGYTF.

The J gene is TRBJ2-1, the V gene TRBV29-1; the TCRdb D gene call, TRBD1, has no DNA to confirm it. Germline loops: CDR1 SQVTM, CDR2 ANQGSEA. The CDR3 spans 16 residues. The CDR3 here is CSVEDVGQGSYNEQFF.

The chain combines TRBV7-2 with TRBJ1-2; the D call from TCRdb, TRBD1, cannot be confirmed without DNA. In germline, CDR1 is SGHTA, CDR2 FQGNSA. CDR3 size: 14 residues. This CDR3 is CASSPDREVGGYTF.